The present T cell receptor (beta chain) was sequenced within a study of cytomegalovirus exposure and HLA in healthy donors. Note on this clone: Antigen specificity is unknown.

Overall study results and limits: Using a false discovery rate of 0.05, a later analysis showed that approximately 17,000 TCR beta sequences were associated with HLA alleles. It has been reported that TCR beta sequences accurately predicted the HLA-A and HLA-B alleles of most subjects. Data from an earlier analysis indicated that most TCR beta V segments were productive either about 87% or about 30% of the time.

The germline V gene has CDR1 MDHEN and CDR2 SYDVKM. Deletions cut 4 bases from V and 0 bases from J, with 6 bases between. The CDR3 is made up of 13 amino acids. 13 Jbeta primers and 60 Vbeta primers were used for the PCR. Sequenced by immunoSEQ multiplex PCR; TCRdb stores in-frame clones only, minus some. The data show 120,000 or so clones, with roughly 80% seen just once and around 3.9% held by the top ten. This TCR derives from a woman aged 40 to 50 in good health and CMV-seronegative. The material sequenced was PBMCs. The chain couples TRBV28 to TRBJ1-1; D call uncertain. CDR3 sequence reads: CASSSVMNTEAFF. The CDR3 DNA reads TGTGCCAGCAGTTCAGTCATGAACACTGAAGCTTTCTTT. Looking up the rest from reference TRBV28 and TRBJ1-1 gives the full variable domain: DVKVTQSSRYLVKRTGEKVFLECVQDMDHENMFWYRQDPGLGLRLIYFSYDVKMKEKGDIPEGYSVSREKKERFSLILESASTNQTSMYLCASSSVMNTEAFFGQGTRLTVV.